One T cell receptor (beta chain) is described in this entry. This clone's antigen is unknown. This entry comes from a study of cytomegalovirus exposure and HLA in healthy donors (TCRdb year 2017). Regarding the study in general: In an earlier analysis of some 550 of the donors, around 290 Gb of sequence data and 90 million to 120 million unique TCR beta sequences from 150 million to 200 million T cells were reported. Roughly 300 gigabases of sequencing data and approximately 92 million unique TCR sequences made up an early release that covered approximately 700 HLA-typed donors. The genetic ancestry cluster associated with self-reported Caucasian donors included approximately 85% of the 300 to 450 genotyped donors. The study was designed to test whether signatures of past pathogen exposure could be identified by cataloging public T cell receptors. Using immunosequencing, the study profiled T cell repertoires from about 650 subjects and related those repertoires to cytomegalovirus serostatus. Besides the first cohort of hundreds of subjects, a separate validation cohort made up of about 120 different subjects was used. To predict cytomegalovirus infection status, the study combined high-throughput TCR immunosequencing, statistical association of individual TCRs with disease status, and machine learning. A later analysis re-analyzed previously published TCR beta repertoires from roughly 600 donors and added high-resolution HLA genotyping to study TCR occurrence patterns. Rather than using new phenotypic data, the later analysis identified candidate immune exposures from TCR beta sequences and from how often those sequences occurred across donors. In an earlier analysis of more than 550 of the donors, high-throughput TCR beta sequencing was used to judge whether each TCR beta V gene segment behaved as functional or pseudogenic. Donor age, sex, ethnicity and CMV serostatus were compiled together with the repertoire data. A later genetic analysis took genome-wide SNP genotypes for about three fifths of the roughly 700 donors and used that subset as a discovery cohort. Every discovery cohort repertoire had been produced on one sequencing platform. HLA typing included class I and class II loci at four-digit resolution. The number of typed donors differed by locus: roughly 629-640 for A, B, C, DRB1 and DQB1; some 500 for DQA1; approximately 600 for DPA1; and some 450 for DPB1. A few DR-DQ haplotypes were treated as single units for association and clustering because of strong linkage in the cohort. Across around 400 genotyped donors of the cohort, an average of approximately 240,000 unique TCR beta nucleotide sequences per donor were sequenced, and roughly 20% of those sequences were non-productive.

Library generation was performed with the immunoSEQ multiplex PCR assay. A mixture of 60 forward primers for TCR Vbeta segments and 13 reverse primers for TCR Jbeta segments was used in the multiplex PCR. A multiplex PCR assay on genomic DNA amplified the CDR3 region of rearranged TCR beta genes. The amplified TCR beta libraries were sequenced on the Illumina HiSeq System as 87-base-pair reads. The paper's data handling went like this. A later analysis tallied 75 million to 85 million unique TCR beta chains across the 550 to 850 repertoires, and about 10 million of those chains were shared by two or more donors. Raw reads were error-corrected and collapsed into unique sequences with a nearest-neighbor algorithm that merged closely related sequences to remove PCR and sequencing errors. Alignment of CDR3 sequences to IMGT reference sequences was used to assign V, D and J gene segments. For a sequence to be retained, a match of at least six nucleotides was required to both a V gene segment and a J gene segment. Rearrangements were classified as productive when the CDR3 lacked stop codons and remained in frame with V and J, and all other rearrangements were classified as non-productive. Following IMGT convention, CDR3 was defined as the stretch from the second conserved V-encoded cysteine to the conserved J-encoded phenylalanine. The earlier analysis of 550 to 650 of the donors excluded any sequence lacking an unambiguous match to a single V gene segment. In an earlier analysis of approximately 590 of the donors, V segments were called functional above 56.7% productive rearrangements and were called segregating when the between-donor standard deviation exceeded 5%. A statistical classification framework was built for diagnosing cytomegalovirus status from the catalog of TCR beta chain sequences. In a later analysis, V and J genes were assigned by comparing TCR nucleotide sequences against IMGT/GENE-DB human TR gene sequences. A later analysis assigned CDR3 sequences and most-parsimonious VDJ recombination scenarios with the TCRdist pipeline. In a later analysis, each TCR beta chain was defined by its CDR3 amino acid sequence together with its V-gene family, and reads lacking a unique V-gene family were excluded. To address suspected cross-contamination and a sequencing artifact, a later analysis removed a few hundred highly shared, low-generation-probability nucleotide sequences. In a later analysis, a clonal expansion index for each public chain was calculated from normalized within-repertoire ranks of inferred template counts. Generation probabilities in a later analysis came from a VDJ recombination model fitted to out-of-frame rearrangements, and those results were checked against IGoR. A later analysis scored TCR-TCR, TCR-HLA and TCR-CMV co-occurrence with hypergeometric tests, applying a repertoire-size bias correction to TCR pairs. False discovery rates were estimated in a later analysis by permuting HLA or CMV assignments 20 times. A later analysis grouped co-occurring TCRs with DBSCAN, adding TCRdist sequence similarity when clustering within HLA-allele-positive subsets. Repertoires with fewer than 30,000 or more than 120,000 public chains, plus five repertoires with anomalous nucleotide sharing, were excluded from co-occurrence clustering. TCRdb holds this immuneACCESS table with in-frame rearrangements only. Some clones are missing; in checked studies, unresolved V genes explain under half, and the rest has no known cause. V and J calls and clone size are copied from that table; D and trimming were computed from the DNA. The table of this sample itemizes some 140,000 clones. The ten largest make up 1.5% to 2% of the sample.

The cohort was made up of 500 to 800 healthy bone marrow donors. At the time of sampling, every cohort member was nominally healthy, though immune exposures that went unrecorded were likely present. The donor tested CMV seronegative, placing the donor among the 350 or so seronegative members of the cohort. Each donor provided a peripheral blood sample, and peripheral blood mononuclear cells were used for TCR beta sequencing. Genomic DNA was extracted from the blood cell samples with the Qiagen DNeasy Blood Extraction Kit. From a lookup of the germline V gene, CDR1 and CDR2 are LGHNA and YNFKEQ. Including cysteine and phenylalanine, the CDR3 has 13 amino acids. Only CDR3 DNA remains: 39 bases, in frame from the first base. V lost 1 base and J lost 7 bases; the stretch between them is 10 bases long. General study outcomes and caveats: The presence/absence analyses assumed that sequencing depth was roughly uniform across donors, and that assumption may not be true. Three of the identified cytomegalovirus-associated TCR beta chains were confirmed in vitro to be specific for cytomegalovirus antigens. The study listed 170 or so TCR beta chains as associated with cytomegalovirus. A later analysis found that TCR association rates varied across HLA loci, with DRB1 alleles showing the most associated TCRs and HLA-C alleles the fewest. Some IMGT-functional V segments, including TRBV6-2 and TRBV6-3, could not be distinguished by the 87-base-pair reads and were therefore excluded. Cytomegalovirus status was reported to be diagnosed by the classifier with high specificity and sensitivity in both the original and validation cohorts. A later analysis found that most CMV-associated TCR beta chains appeared HLA-restricted, with HLA associations seemingly driven largely by CMV exposure. Linkage disequilibrium might explain the correlated functional status among segregating V segments, but an unknown experimental factor could not be excluded. When HLA alleles, especially DR and DQ, strongly co-occurred, TCR associations were difficult to assign to individual alleles. A further reported finding was that TCR beta sequences accurately predicted the HLA-A and HLA-B alleles for most subjects in the first cohort. Because HLA typing was unavailable for some donors at each locus, only the typed subset was used in association tests. The authors suggested that the approach could potentially be generalized to other disease states and immunological phenotypes. A later genetic analysis associated a missense DCLRE1C variant with V-gene and J-gene trimming of TCR beta chains, and an independent cohort replicated the association. The earlier analysis of around 600 of the donors excluded seventeen rarely observed V segments, including chromosome 9 orphons, because counts were too low. A later genetic analysis reported fewer N-insertions in productive TCRs among donors in an Asian-associated ancestry cluster than the roughly 700-donor mean. In a later analysis, HLA-associated TCR beta chains showed more clonal expansion and lower generation probabilities than non-associated chains that were equally common. Only TCR beta chains were sequenced in this cohort, and the absence of alpha or paired-chain data limited detectable features. In an earlier analysis of approximately 590 of the donors, most TCR beta V segments appeared in productive rearrangements about 87% or about 30% of the time, broadly matching IMGT annotations. While some public TCRs were present in many individuals, most TCR sequences turned up only very rarely across donors. At a false discovery rate of 0.05, a later analysis linked 16,951 TCR beta sequences to specific HLA alleles. Immune exposure information for the cohort was limited to CMV serostatus. A cluster of highly shared sequence variants was judged likely to represent a technical artifact of the sequencing pipeline. According to a later analysis, parvovirus B19, influenza, CMV and Epstein-Barr virus appeared linked to several top co-occurrence clusters.

The rearranged segments are TRBV4-2 and TRBJ1-2; a tentative D match to TRBD1 spans 6 bases. The sequenced material came from PBMCs. This sequence originates from a woman aged 60-75 years in good health and CMV-seronegative. CDR3 loop: CASSQADRGGYTF. In nucleotide form, the sequence is TGTGCCAGCAGCCAAGCGGACAGAGGTGGCTACACCTTC.